This T cell receptor beta chain was profiled in a study of identical twins. General observations from the study: Beta out-of-frame sequences showed weaker excess twin sharing. With abundant cord blood beta clonotypes, insertions were fewer; memory repertoires showed no such pattern. Some out-of-frame alpha sequences were shared by twins, and these showed excess low generation probability.

Regarding this clonotype: As yet, its antigen is unknown.

V lost 4 bases to trimming and J lost 0 bases; unmatched junction nucleotides: 10. CDR1 is SGHDN, CDR2 FVKESK, per germline. CDR3 length: 19 amino acids. TCRdb re-called the 5' RACE reads through MiXCR, storing one row per CDR3 protein. The table shows approximately 630,000 distinct CDR3 sequences, with about 7.6% occurring only once. These sequences were also reported in another study, on yellow fever vaccine responses in identical twins. That paper adds: Twins' vaccine T cell response reportedly gave the appearance of partial convergence and partial personalization.

The sequenced sample was PBMCs. V gene TRBV14 combines with J gene TRBJ2-6, with 9 bases fitting TRBD1. This receptor was identified in a woman aged 18-35 years in good health. The CDR3 region is CASSPLVGQGDSGANVLTF. In nucleotides, the CDR3 is TGTGCCAGCAGCCCCCTGGTGGGACAGGGTGACTCTGGGGCCAACGTCCTGACTTTC.